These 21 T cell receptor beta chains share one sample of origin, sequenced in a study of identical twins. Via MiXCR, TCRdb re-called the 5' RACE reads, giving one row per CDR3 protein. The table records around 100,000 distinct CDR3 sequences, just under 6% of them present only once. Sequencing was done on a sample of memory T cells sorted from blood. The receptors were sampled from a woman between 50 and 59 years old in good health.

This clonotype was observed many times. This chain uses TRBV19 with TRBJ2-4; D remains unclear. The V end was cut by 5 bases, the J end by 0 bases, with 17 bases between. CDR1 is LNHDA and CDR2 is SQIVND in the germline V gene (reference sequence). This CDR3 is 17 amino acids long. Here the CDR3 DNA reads TGTGCCAGTAGTCTATCGGGCACCCAACTAGCCAAAAACATTCAGTACTTC. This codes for CASSLSGTQLAKNIQYF. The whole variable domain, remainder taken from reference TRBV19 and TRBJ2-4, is DGGITQSPKYLFRKEGQNVTLSCEQNLNHDAMYWYRQDPGQGLRLIYYSQIVNDFQKGDIAEGYSVSREKKESFPLTVTSAQKNPTAFYLCASSLSGTQLAKNIQYFGAGTRLSVL.

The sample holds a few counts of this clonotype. This CDR3 is CASSDRATNEKLFF. CDR3 DNA sequence: TGTGCCAGCAGTGACAGGGCAACTAATGAAAAACTGTTTTTT. V and J are TRBV6-4 and TRBJ1-4; no clear D gene. The CDR3 sequence is 14 residues long. The V gene's germline CDR1 is MRHNA and CDR2 SNTAGT. Trimming took off 2 bases at V and 0 bases at J, with 4 bases between the two ends.

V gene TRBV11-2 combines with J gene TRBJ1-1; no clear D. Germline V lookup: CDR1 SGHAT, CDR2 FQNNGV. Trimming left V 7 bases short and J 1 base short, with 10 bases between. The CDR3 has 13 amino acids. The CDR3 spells CASTYPTNTEAFF. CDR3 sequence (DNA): TGTGCCAGCACCTACCCGACGAACACTGAAGCTTTCTTT.

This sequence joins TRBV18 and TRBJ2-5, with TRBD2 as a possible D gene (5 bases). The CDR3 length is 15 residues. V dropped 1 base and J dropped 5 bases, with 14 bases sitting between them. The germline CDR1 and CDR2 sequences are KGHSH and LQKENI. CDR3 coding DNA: TGTGCCAGCTCACCACTCAGCGGAGCGGCGGAGACCCAGTACTTC. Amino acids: CASSPLSGAAETQYF.

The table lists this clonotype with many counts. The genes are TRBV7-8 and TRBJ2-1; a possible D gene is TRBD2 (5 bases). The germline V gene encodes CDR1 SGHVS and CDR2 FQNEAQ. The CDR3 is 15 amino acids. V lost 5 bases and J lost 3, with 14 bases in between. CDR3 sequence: CASSPGPEGYNEQFF. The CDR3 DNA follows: TGTGCCAGCAGCCCGGGTCCTGAGGGCTACAATGAGCAGTTCTTC.

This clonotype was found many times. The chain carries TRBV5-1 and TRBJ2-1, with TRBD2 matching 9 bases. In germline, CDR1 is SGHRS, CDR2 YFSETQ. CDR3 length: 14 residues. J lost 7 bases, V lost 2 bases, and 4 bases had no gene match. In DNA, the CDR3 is TGCGCCAGCAGCTTAGCGGGAGGCGGGAATGAGCAGTTCTTC. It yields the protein CASSLAGGGNEQFF.

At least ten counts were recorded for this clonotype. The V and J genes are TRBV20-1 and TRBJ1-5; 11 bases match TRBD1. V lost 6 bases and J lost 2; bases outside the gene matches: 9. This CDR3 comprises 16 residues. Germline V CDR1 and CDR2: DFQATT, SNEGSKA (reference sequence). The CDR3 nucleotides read TGCAGTGCAAGATTTGGGACAGGGGGTGGCAATCAGCCCCAGCATTTT. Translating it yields CSARFGTGGGNQPQHF.

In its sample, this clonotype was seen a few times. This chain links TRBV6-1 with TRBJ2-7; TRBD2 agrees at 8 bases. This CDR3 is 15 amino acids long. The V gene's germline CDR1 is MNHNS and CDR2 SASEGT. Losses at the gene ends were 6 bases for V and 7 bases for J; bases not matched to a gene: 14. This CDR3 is CASSDSGTSPTEQYF. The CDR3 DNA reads TGTGCCAGCAGCGATTCCGGGACTAGTCCTACGGAGCAGTACTTC.

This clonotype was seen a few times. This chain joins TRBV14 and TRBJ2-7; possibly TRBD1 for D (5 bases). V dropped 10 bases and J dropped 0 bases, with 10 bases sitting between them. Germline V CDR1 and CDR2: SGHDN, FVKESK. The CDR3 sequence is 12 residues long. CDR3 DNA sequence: TGTGCCACAGGGCGGTTCTCCTACGAGCAGTACTTC. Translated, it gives CATGRFSYEQYF.

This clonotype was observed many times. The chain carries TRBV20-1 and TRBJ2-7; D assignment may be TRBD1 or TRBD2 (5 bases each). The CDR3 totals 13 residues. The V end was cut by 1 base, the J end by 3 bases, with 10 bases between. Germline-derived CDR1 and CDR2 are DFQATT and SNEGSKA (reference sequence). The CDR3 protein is CSARGQRGYEQYF. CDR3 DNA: TGCAGTGCTAGAGGTCAGAGGGGCTACGAGCAGTACTTC.

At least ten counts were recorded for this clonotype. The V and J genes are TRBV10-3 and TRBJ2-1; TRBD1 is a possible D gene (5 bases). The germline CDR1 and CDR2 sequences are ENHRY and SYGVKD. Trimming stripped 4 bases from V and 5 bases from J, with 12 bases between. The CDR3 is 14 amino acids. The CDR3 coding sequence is TGTGCCATCAGTGCTGGGGCGTCAGACAATGAGCAGTTCTTC. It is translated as CAISAGASDNEQFF.

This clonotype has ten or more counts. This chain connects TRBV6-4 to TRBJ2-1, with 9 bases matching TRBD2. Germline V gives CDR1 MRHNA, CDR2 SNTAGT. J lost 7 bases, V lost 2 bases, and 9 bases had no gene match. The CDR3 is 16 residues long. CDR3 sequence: CASSDEGSSGRNEQFF. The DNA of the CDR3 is TGTGCCAGCAGTGACGAGGGGAGTAGCGGGAGAAATGAGCAGTTCTTC.

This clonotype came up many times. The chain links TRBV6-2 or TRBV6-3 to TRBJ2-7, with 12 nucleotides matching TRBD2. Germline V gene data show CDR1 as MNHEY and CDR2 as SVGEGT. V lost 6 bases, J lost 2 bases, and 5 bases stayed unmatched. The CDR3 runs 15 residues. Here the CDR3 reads CASRTGLAGTYEQYF. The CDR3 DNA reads TGTGCCAGCAGGACTGGACTAGCGGGAACCTACGAGCAGTACTTC.

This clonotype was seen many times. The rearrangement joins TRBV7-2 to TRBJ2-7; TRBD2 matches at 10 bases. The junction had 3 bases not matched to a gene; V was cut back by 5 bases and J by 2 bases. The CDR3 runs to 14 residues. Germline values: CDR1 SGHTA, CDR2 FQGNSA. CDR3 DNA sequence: TGTGCCAGCAGCCGGACTAGCGGCGCCTACGAGCAGTACGTC. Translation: CASSRTSGAYEQYV.

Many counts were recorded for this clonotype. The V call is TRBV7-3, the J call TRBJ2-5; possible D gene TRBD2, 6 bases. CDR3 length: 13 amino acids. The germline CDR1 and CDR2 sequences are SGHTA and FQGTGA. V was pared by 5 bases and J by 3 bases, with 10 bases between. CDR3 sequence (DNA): TGTGCCAGCAGCAGGGACTTCAAAGAGACCCAGTACTTC. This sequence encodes CASSRDFKETQYF.

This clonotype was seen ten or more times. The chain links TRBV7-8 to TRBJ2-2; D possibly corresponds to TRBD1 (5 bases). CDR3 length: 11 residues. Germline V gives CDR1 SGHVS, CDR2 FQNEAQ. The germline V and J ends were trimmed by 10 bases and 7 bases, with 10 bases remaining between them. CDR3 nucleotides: TGTGCCACGCGACAGATCGGGGAGCTGTTTTTT. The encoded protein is CATRQIGELFF.

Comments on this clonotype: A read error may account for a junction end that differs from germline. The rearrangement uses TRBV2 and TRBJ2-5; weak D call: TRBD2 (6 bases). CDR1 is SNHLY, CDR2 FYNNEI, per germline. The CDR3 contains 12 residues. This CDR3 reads CISGQYQETQYF. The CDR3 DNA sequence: TGCATTAGCGGCCAGTACCAAGAGACCCAGTACTTC.

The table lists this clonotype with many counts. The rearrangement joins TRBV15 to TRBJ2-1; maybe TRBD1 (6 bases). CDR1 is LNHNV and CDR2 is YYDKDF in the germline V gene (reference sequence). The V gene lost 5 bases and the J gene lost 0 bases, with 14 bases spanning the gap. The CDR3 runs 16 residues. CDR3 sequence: CATSPGHSGSYNEQFF. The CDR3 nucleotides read TGTGCCACCAGCCCGGGACATTCTGGCTCCTACAATGAGCAGTTCTTC.

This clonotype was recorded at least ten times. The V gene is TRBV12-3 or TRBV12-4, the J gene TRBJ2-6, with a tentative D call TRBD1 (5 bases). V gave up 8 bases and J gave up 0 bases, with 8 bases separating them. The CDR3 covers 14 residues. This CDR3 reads CASQDSSGANVLTF. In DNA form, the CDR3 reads TGTGCCAGCCAAGACAGCTCTGGGGCCAACGTCCTGACTTTC.

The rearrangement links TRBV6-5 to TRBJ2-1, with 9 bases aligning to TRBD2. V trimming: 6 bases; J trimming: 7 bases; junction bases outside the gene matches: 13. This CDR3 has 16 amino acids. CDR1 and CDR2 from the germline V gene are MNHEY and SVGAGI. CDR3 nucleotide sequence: TGTGCCAGCAGCCCTAACTTTAGCGGGAGTAATAATGAGCAGTTCTTC. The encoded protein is CASSPNFSGSNNEQFF.

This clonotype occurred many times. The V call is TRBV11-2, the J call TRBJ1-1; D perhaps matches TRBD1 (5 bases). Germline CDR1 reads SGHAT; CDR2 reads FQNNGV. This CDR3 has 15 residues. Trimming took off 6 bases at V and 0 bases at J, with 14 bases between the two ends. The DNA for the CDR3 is TGTGCCAGCAGTCTCGGGCAGGGAGTGAACACTGAAGCTTTCTTT. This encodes CASSLGQGVNTEAFF.